The 2 T cell receptor beta chains below come from one sample, sequenced in a study of graft-versus-host responses after intestinal transplantation. From the graft tissue, intraepithelial and lamina propria lymphocytes were released through processing. Only in-frame clones appear in the TCRdb table, and some are missing; sequencing was by immunoSEQ multiplex PCR. Of 60,000 to 70,000 clones in the sample, 75% to 90% were seen once. The sample in question was ileum tissue, obtained more than 350 days after transplant. The receptors stem from a human patient who received an intestinal transplant, so some T cells may come from the graft donor.

This chain links TRBV5-4 with TRBJ2-5; TRBD2 matches 9 bases. The CDR3 contains 16 residues. V was pared by 0 bases and J by 2 bases, with 5 bases of the junction left unmatched. Germline values: CDR1 SGHNT, CDR2 YYREEE (reference sequence). CDR3 DNA: TGTGCCAGCAGCTTGGGACTAGCGGAAAGACAAGAGACCCAGTACTTC. It translates to CASSLGLAERQETQYF.

This clone was seen just once. The CDR3 nucleotides read TGCGCCAGCAGCCTCTTTGGGCAGGCCGAAAAACTGTTTTTT. It translates to CASSLFGQAEKLFF. The gene calls are TRBV5-1 and TRBJ1-4; D gene uncertain. Trimming cost V 4 bases and J 8 bases, with 15 bases left between them. The CDR3 is 14 amino acids. The germline V gene has CDR1 SGHRS and CDR2 YFSETQ.